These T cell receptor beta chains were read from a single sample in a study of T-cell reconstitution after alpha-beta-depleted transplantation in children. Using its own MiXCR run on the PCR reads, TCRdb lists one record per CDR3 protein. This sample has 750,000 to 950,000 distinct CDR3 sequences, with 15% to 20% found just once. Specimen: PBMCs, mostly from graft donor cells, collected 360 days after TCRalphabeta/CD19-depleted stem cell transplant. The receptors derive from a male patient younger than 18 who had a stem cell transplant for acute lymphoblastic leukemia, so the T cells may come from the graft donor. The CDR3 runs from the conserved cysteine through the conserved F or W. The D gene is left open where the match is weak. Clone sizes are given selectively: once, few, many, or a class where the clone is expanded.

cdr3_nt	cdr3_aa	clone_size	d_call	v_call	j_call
TGTGCCAGCAGCTTAGCCTTTAGGGGTGCCAAAAACATTCAGTACTTC	CASSLAFRGAKNIQYF	few	NA	TRBV11-2	TRBJ2-4
TGTGCCAGCAGCTTCGGGGCAGGGCTCAATCAGCCCCAGCATTTT	CASSFGAGLNQPQHF	NA	NA	TRBV11-1	TRBJ1-5
TGTGCCAGCAGCTCAACAACAGGAGCCTATGGCTACACCTTC	CASSSTTGAYGYTF	many	NA	TRBV7-9	TRBJ1-2
TGCGCCAGCAGCTTGGCGAGGGACAGGGGATCTTATAGCAATCAGCCCCAGCATTTT	CASSLARDRGSYSNQPQHF	few	TRBD1	TRBV5-1	TRBJ1-5
TGTGCCAGCAGCTCCCTTCGACTAGCGGGACATCCACCCTACGAGCAGTACTTC	CASSSLRLAGHPPYEQYF	NA	TRBD2	TRBV11-2	TRBJ2-7
TGTGCCAGCAGTTTGAAAGGACAGGGGGACTATGGCTACACCTTC	CASSLKGQGDYGYTF	few	TRBD1	TRBV12-3/TRBV12-4	TRBJ1-2
TGTGCCAGCAGCTTGCTACCGGGACAGAAGGCTTTCTTT	CASSLLPGQKAFF	NA	TRBD1	TRBV5-4	TRBJ1-1
TGCGCCAGCAGCTTGGAGGCTAGCCATGTCTACGAGCAGTACTTC	CASSLEASHVYEQYF	NA	NA	TRBV5-1	TRBJ2-7
TGTGCCAGCAGCCAAGTAGCTAGCGGTGGTAAAGAGTTCTTC	CASSQVASGGKEFF	few	TRBD2	TRBV3-1	TRBJ2-1
TGCGCCAGCATAACCCGGGGGCTCCCCCCCGAGCAGTACTTC	CASITRGLPPEQYF	few	NA	TRBV5-1	TRBJ2-7
TGCGCCAGCAGCCAATCCCCCTTTCCCTACGAGCAGTACTTC	CASSQSPFPYEQYF	NA	NA	TRBV4-1	TRBJ2-7
TGCAGCAGCGTGGACCATGGAGAAGCTTTCTTT	CSSVDHGEAFF	NA	NA	TRBV29-1	TRBJ1-1
TGTGCCAGCAGCCCATACTTGGATGAGCAGTTCTTC	CASSPYLDEQFF	NA	NA	TRBV5-4	TRBJ2-1
TGTGCCACCAGTGATAGTGACGTATTACGAGAGACCCAGTACTTC	CATSDSDVLRETQYF	NA	NA	TRBV24-1	TRBJ2-5
TGTGCCAGCAGTTTAATCACGAGGGGCTCGTATGGCTACACCTTC	CASSLITRGSYGYTF	NA	NA	TRBV12-3/TRBV12-4	TRBJ1-2
TGTGCTAGTGGTTTGAGAGCAGATACGCAGTATTTT	CASGLRADTQYF	NA	NA	TRBV12-5	TRBJ2-3
TGTGCCAGCAGTGAAAGGTTCGGGAACTATGGCTACACCTTC	CASSERFGNYGYTF	many	NA	TRBV6-1	TRBJ1-2
TGTGCCAGCAGCCAGTGGCTCATGCTCTACAATGAGCAGTTCTTC	CASSQWLMLYNEQFF	NA	NA	TRBV3-1	TRBJ2-1
TGCAGTGTTAGTCGGGGTGGGACAGAAGCTTTCTTT	CSVSRGGTEAFF	NA	NA	TRBV20-1	TRBJ1-1
TGTGCCAGCACCACCCGTCCCGGGACAGTCTACGAGCAGTACTTC	CASTTRPGTVYEQYF	NA	TRBD1	TRBV12-3/TRBV12-4	TRBJ2-7
TGTGCCAGCACCGTACTAGGGTTCCCCGAGCAGTACTTC	CASTVLGFPEQYF	once	NA	TRBV12-3/TRBV12-4	TRBJ2-7
TGCAGTGCTAGAGTACTGGCGGGACCCTACAATGAGCAGTTCTTC	CSARVLAGPYNEQFF	few	NA	TRBV20-1	TRBJ2-1
TGTGCCAGCAGCCATAGGACCACTCACACCGGGGAGCTGTTTTTT	CASSHRTTHTGELFF	NA	NA	TRBV3-1	TRBJ2-2
TGCGCCAGCAGCGACGGACTAGCGGGAGGGGCCCGGCAGTACTTC	CASSDGLAGGARQYF	NA	TRBD2	TRBV5-1	TRBJ2-7
TGCAGTGCCCTCCGGGACACCTCCTACGAGCAGTACTTC	CSALRDTSYEQYF	few	NA	TRBV20-1	TRBJ2-7
TGTGCCAGCAGAGGGACTAGCGGGAGGATCGGGGAGCTGTTTTTT	CASRGTSGRIGELFF	NA	TRBD2	TRBV6-1	TRBJ2-2
TGTGCCAGCAGCTTAGCCGGGTCTAGCGGGTACAATGAGCAGTTCTTC	CASSLAGSSGYNEQFF	NA	TRBD2	TRBV7-9	TRBJ2-1
TGCAGCGCCCCTTCCCGGAATGAGCAGTTCTTC	CSAPSRNEQFF	NA	NA	TRBV29-1	TRBJ2-1
TGTGCCAGCAGTTACGACGTCAGGGGGCCTTCACCCCTCCACTTT	CASSYDVRGPSPLHF	NA	TRBD1	TRBV6-5	TRBJ1-6
TGCAGTGCCCCCCAGCGGCAGAGCACAGATACGCAGTATTTT	CSAPQRQSTDTQYF	NA	NA	TRBV20-1	TRBJ2-3
TGTGCCAGCAGCCCGGACAGGGGTGAAGAAGCTTTCTTT	CASSPDRGEEAFF	NA	TRBD1	TRBV12-3/TRBV12-4	TRBJ1-1
TGTGCCAGCAGTTTGGACGAGCAGGGTCAAGAGACCCAGTACTTC	CASSLDEQGQETQYF	few	NA	TRBV12-3/TRBV12-4	TRBJ2-5
TGCGCCAGCAGCCAAGATCGAAGGTACACAGATACGCAGTATTTT	CASSQDRRYTDTQYF	NA	NA	TRBV4-1	TRBJ2-3
TGTGCCAGCAGCGCGAAAGAGTTAGGCTCTGGAAACACCATATATTTT	CASSAKELGSGNTIYF	few	NA	TRBV7-8	TRBJ1-3
TGCAGTGCTAGTAGTATAAACTATGAGCAGTTCTTC	CSASSINYEQFF	few	NA	TRBV20-1	TRBJ2-1
TGTGCCAGCAGCGCGGGCGACAGGCCCTACGAGCAGTACTTC	CASSAGDRPYEQYF	few	NA	TRBV7-9	TRBJ2-7
TGCGCCAGCATGCTCGAGTTGGGCACCGGGGAGCTGTTTTTT	CASMLELGTGELFF	NA	NA	TRBV5-1	TRBJ2-2
TGCAGTGCCAAACTAGCGGGAGAATCCTACGAGCAGTACTTC	CSAKLAGESYEQYF	few	TRBD2	TRBV20-1	TRBJ2-7
TGCAGTGCTAGAGCGGGAGGGGGATTTGTTGAGCAGTTCTTC	CSARAGGGFVEQFF	NA	TRBD2	TRBV20-1	TRBJ2-1
TGCGCCAGCAGGGGACTAGCGGGACTCGGTGAGCAGTTCTTC	CASRGLAGLGEQFF	few	TRBD2	TRBV4-1	TRBJ2-1
TGTGCCAGCAGCTACTATGACAGGGTCTCCGGGGAGCTGTTTTTT	CASSYYDRVSGELFF	NA	TRBD1	TRBV5-6	TRBJ2-2
NA	CASSFRDTGELFFF	few	NA	TRBV12-3/TRBV12-4	TRBJ2-2
TGTGCCAGCACCTTCCAGGGCGGGAGGCCCTACGAGCAGTACTTC	CASTFQGGRPYEQYF	few	TRBD2	TRBV27	TRBJ2-7
TGTGCCAGCAGCTCGCTGGACAGGGTGAGAACCGGGGAGCTGTTTTTT	CASSSLDRVRTGELFF	NA	TRBD1	TRBV11-3	TRBJ2-2
TGTGCCAGCAGCGTAGCGGGACAGGGATCCTACGAGCAGTACTTC	CASSVAGQGSYEQYF	NA	TRBD1	TRBV9	TRBJ2-7
TGTGCCAGCGCTGGAGGGATTACCAAAAACATTCAGTACTTC	CASAGGITKNIQYF	few	NA	TRBV7-9	TRBJ2-4